The 29 T cell receptor beta chains reported below all come from one sample, sequenced in a study of blood T cell repertoires in COVID-19. The data were produced by immunoSEQ multiplex PCR, yet TCRdb's version contains in-frame clones alone and is incomplete. The table includes about 150,000 clones, 84% detected once. The sample taken for sequencing was peripheral blood. These receptors were collected from a woman in her fifties or sixties with acute or convalescent COVID-19.

The chain is built from TRBV14 and TRBJ1-2, with 8 bases fitting TRBD1. The CDR3 is 15 amino acids. The germline CDR1 and CDR2 sequences are SGHDN and FVKESK. J was trimmed by 5 bases and V by 4 bases; bases with no gene match: 9. The DNA of the CDR3 is TGTGCCAGCAGCCCAACCCAGGGGGCGCGGTATGGCTACACCTTC. Translating it yields CASSPTQGARYGYTF. Together with reference TRBV14 and TRBJ1-2, the CDR3 gives the full variable domain: EAGVTQFPSHSVIEKGQTVTLRCDPISGHDNLYWYRRVMGKEIKFLLHFVKESKQDESGMPNNRFLAERTGGTYSTLKVQPAELEDSGVYFCASSPTQGARYGYTFGSGTRLTVV.

A few counts support this clone. This chain connects TRBV4-2 to TRBJ2-7; 10 bases match TRBD2. CDR3 length equals 16 residues. V lost 4 bases, J lost 1 base, and 7 bases stayed unmatched. Germline V gene lookup returns CDR1 LGHNA and CDR2 YNFKEQ. Here the CDR3 reads CASSRRTSGESYEQYF. The CDR3 bases are TGTGCCAGCAGCCGGCGGACTAGCGGAGAATCCTACGAGCAGTACTTC.

The V call is TRBV12-5, the J call TRBJ1-5; 9 bases align to TRBD1. CDR3 length equals 16 residues. The V gene end was trimmed by 4 bases and the J gene end by 3 bases; junction bases not matched to a gene: 7. Germline values: CDR1 LGHNT, CDR2 FRNRAP. CDR3 sequence (DNA): TGTGCTAGTGGTTCCGGACAGGGGTATTCCAATCAGCCCCAGCATTTT. It codes for CASGSGQGYSNQPQHF.

The V call is TRBV10-2, the J call TRBJ2-1; 11 bases agree with TRBD2. Germline CDR1 is WSHSY and CDR2 is SAAADI. V trimming: 5 bases; J trimming: 16 bases; junction bases outside the gene matches: 13. The CDR3 sequence is 14 residues long. CDR3 loop: CASSPSGTSGSHFF. As DNA, the CDR3 is TGCGCCAGCAGTCCCAGCGGTACTAGCGGGAGTCACTTCTTC.

The rearrangement links TRBV28 to TRBJ1-5; D perhaps matches TRBD1 (5 bases). The CDR3 is 17 residues long. Trimming removed 4 bases at V and 5 bases at J, with 21 bases between. Per the germline V gene, CDR1 is MDHEN and CDR2 is SYDVKM. This CDR3 is CASSSDLLGLGYQPQHF. The CDR3 DNA sequence: TGTGCCAGCAGTTCCGACTTGTTGGGGCTCGGATATCAGCCCCAGCATTTT. Full variable domain (outside the CDR3, taken from reference TRBV28 and TRBJ1-5): DVKVTQSSRYLVKRTGEKVFLECVQDMDHENMFWYRQDPGLGLRLIYFSYDVKMKEKGDIPEGYSVSREKKERFSLILESASTNQTSMYLCASSSDLLGLGYQPQHFGDGTRLSIL.

The chain recombines TRBV7-9 with TRBJ1-4; TRBD1 agrees at 9 bases. V shed 4 bases and J 7 bases; nucleotides not matched to a gene: 4. The V gene's germline CDR1 is SEHNR and CDR2 FQNEAQ (reference sequence). The CDR3 runs 14 residues. The CDR3, as DNA: TGTGCCAGCAGCTGGACAGGGGCGAGTGAAAAACTGTTTTTT. This gives the protein CASSWTGASEKLFF.

The V and J genes are TRBV6-5 and TRBJ2-7, with 12 bases identical to TRBD2. There are 13 residues in the CDR3. Germline V gene sequence: CDR1 MNHEY, CDR2 SVGAGI. J gave up 7 bases and V 7 bases, and 5 bases lay outside the gene matches. The CDR3 coding sequence is TGTGCCAGCACCCGACTAGCGGGAGATGAGCAGTACTTC. Its translation: CASTRLAGDEQYF.

This clone appeared once. The rearrangement links TRBV3-1 (or the pseudogene TRBV3-2) to TRBJ2-5; 11 nucleotides match TRBD2. The ends lost 3 bases at V and 4 bases at J; junction bases unmatched: 7. The CDR3 is 16 amino acids. CDR1 LGHDT and CDR2 YNNKEL come from the germline V gene (reference sequence). Here the CDR3 reads CASSHRLAGKGETQYF. Here the CDR3 DNA reads TGTGCCAGCAGCCACAGACTAGCGGGGAAGGGAGAGACCCAGTACTTC.

The rearrangement uses TRBV27 and TRBJ1-4; 7 positions match TRBD1. The CDR3 covers 17 residues. Germline V gene data show CDR1 as MNHEY and CDR2 as SMNVEV (reference sequence). Germline trimming cut 4 bases from V and 4 bases from J; bases unmatched to any gene: 12. The CDR3 nucleotides read TGTGCCAGCAGTTCCGAACGGACAGGTGTCTTTAATGAAAAACTGTTTTTT. This gives the protein CASSSERTGVFNEKLFF.

As to this clone: The sample carries other DNA sequences with the same CDR3. The chain links TRBV12-3 or TRBV12-4 to TRBJ1-2; D is unresolved. The CDR3 has 12 amino acids. V shed 4 bases and J shed 0 bases, with 3 bases lying between them. The CDR3 coding sequence is TGTGCCAGCAGTTCTTCTAACTATGGCTACACCTTC. It encodes CASSSSNYGYTF.

This chain uses TRBV18 with TRBJ2-2, with 7 bases matching TRBD1. CDR1 and CDR2 (germline): KGHSH, LQKENI. This CDR3 region has 17 residues. Trimming cost V 0 bases and J 0 bases; bases outside gene matches: 4. CDR3 DNA: TGTGCCAGCTCACCACCTGAGGGGGCGGCGAACACCGGGGAGCTGTTTTTT. It is translated as CASSPPEGAANTGELFF.

The chain couples TRBV5-1 to TRBJ1-2; no firm D call. The CDR3 consists of 18 residues. Germline CDR1 and CDR2: SGHRS and YFSETQ. The V end was cut by 4 bases, the J end by 4 bases, with 26 bases between. CDR3 DNA: TGCGCCAGCAGCCCTGGGCCTATGACGACGACGGGGAGCTATGGCTACACCTTC. Protein product: CASSPGPMTTTGSYGYTF. The full variable domain, rest sourced from reference TRBV5-1 and TRBJ1-2, is KAGVTQTPRYLIKTRGQQVTLSCSPISGHRSVSWYQQTPGQGLQFLFEYFSETQRNKGNFPGRFSGRQFSNSRSEMNVSTLELGDSALYLCASSPGPMTTTGSYGYTFGSGTRLTVV.

The chain joins TRBV5-4 to TRBJ1-2; 10 bases are a match to TRBD1. Germline CDR1 and CDR2: SGHNT and YYREEE (reference sequence). The trim removed 4 bases at V and 7 bases at J, leaving 7 bases unmatched. CDR3 length: 14 amino acids. The DNA of the CDR3 is TGTGCCAGCAGCCCCGGACAGGGGGTAATTGGCTACACCTTC. Translated, it gives CASSPGQGVIGYTF.

The genes are TRBV28 and TRBJ2-1, with 7 bases lining up with TRBD1. This CDR3 comprises 12 residues. Germline lookup yields CDR1 MDHEN and CDR2 SYDVKM. J was trimmed by 4 bases and V by 8 bases; bases with no gene match: 2. The CDR3 coding sequence is TGTGCCAGCTGGACAGGATACAATGAGCAGTTCTTC. Translated: CASWTGYNEQFF.

The chain has TRBV4-3 and TRBJ2-7, with D maybe TRBD1 (7 bases). Trimming shortened V by 4 bases and J by 0 bases, and 13 bases separated the two germline ends. The CDR3 sequence is 15 residues long. The V gene's germline CDR1 is LGHNA and CDR2 YSLEER. The CDR3 is CASSLGQDYSYEQYF. The DNA of the CDR3 is TGCGCCAGCAGCCTAGGACAGGACTACTCCTACGAGCAGTACTTC.

The chain joins TRBV2 to TRBJ1-5; D remains unclear. CDR1 and CDR2 from the germline V gene are SNHLY and FYNNEI. V lost 6 bases to trimming and J lost 3 bases, with 15 bases between them. This CDR3 is 15 amino acids long. CDR3 sequence (DNA): TGTGCCAGCAGGGGAGACACGTCGTTCAATCAGCCCCAGCATTTT. It specifies CASRGDTSFNQPQHF.

The chain recombines TRBV4-1 with TRBJ1-5, with 9 bases that match TRBD1. The CDR3 runs to 19 residues. V trimming: 6 bases; J trimming: 5 bases; junction bases outside the gene matches: 20. Looked up from germline, CDR1 is MGHRA and CDR2 is YSYEKL. CDR3 sequence: CASSPHKSRDRDGDQPQHF. CDR3 in DNA: TGCGCCAGCAGTCCACACAAAAGCCGGGACAGGGACGGTGATCAGCCCCAGCATTTT.

The chain combines TRBV5-1 with TRBJ1-1, with TRBD1 identical over 12 bases. The V gene's germline CDR1 is SGHRS and CDR2 YFSETQ. The CDR3 contains 19 residues. V dropped 6 bases and J dropped 0; count of bases not matched to a gene: 15. The CDR3 DNA follows: TGCGCCAGCATGGCCGGGACAGGGGGCCGACCCCCCATGAACACTGAAGCTTTCTTT. Protein sequence: CASMAGTGGRPPMNTEAFF.

This chain connects TRBV20-1 to TRBJ2-4; 9 nucleotides line up with TRBD2. Germline V gene lookup returns CDR1 DFQATT and CDR2 SNEGSKA (reference sequence). The CDR3 covers 14 residues. With V trimmed by 3 bases and J by 4 bases, 4 bases remained unmatched. The CDR3 sequence is CSASGLAGKNIQYF. CDR3 DNA: TGCAGTGCTAGTGGGCTAGCGGGGAAAAACATTCAGTACTTC.

The chain joins TRBV5-4 to TRBJ1-2, with 7 bases lining up with TRBD1. The CDR3 length is 13 residues. V shed 1 base and J 4 bases; nucleotides not matched to a gene: 1. Per germline, CDR1 SGHNT and CDR2 YYREEE (reference sequence). The CDR3: CASSLNRGYGYTF. DNA for the CDR3: TGTGCCAGCAGCTTGAACAGGGGCTATGGCTACACCTTC.

This sequence joins TRBV5-6 and TRBJ2-4; the D is unclear. Germline lookup yields CDR1 SGHDT and CDR2 YYEEEE. The V and J ends lost 5 bases and 0 bases respectively, with 12 bases between them. The CDR3 has 15 amino acids. The CDR3: CASSSIRLAKNIQYF. The CDR3 DNA reads TGTGCCAGCAGTTCTATTCGACTAGCCAAAAACATTCAGTACTTC.

A remark on this clone: This same CDR3 is encoded by further DNA sequences in the sample. The CDR3 DNA sequence: TGTGCCAGCAGCCAGGCGGGACTAGCCTACGAGCAGTACTTC. As protein: CASSQAGLAYEQYF. The chain uses TRBV4-2 and TRBJ2-7, with 8 nucleotides matching TRBD2. V lost 3 bases, J lost 2 bases, and 3 bases stayed unmatched. This CDR3 has 14 residues. Germline CDR1 is LGHNA and CDR2 is YNFKEQ.

The gene calls are TRBV5-1 and TRBJ2-7; D is possibly TRBD2 (6 bases). This CDR3 region has 14 residues. The germline V gene encodes CDR1 SGHRS and CDR2 YFSETQ. Trimming shortened V by 3 bases and J by 1 base, and 11 bases separated the two germline ends. CDR3 sequence (DNA): TGCGCCAGCAGCTATCTAGGGAGGTCCTACGAGCAGTACTTC. It specifies CASSYLGRSYEQYF.

This clone was seen only a few times. Other DNA sequences in the sample encode the same CDR3. The chain combines TRBV3-1 (or the pseudogene TRBV3-2) with TRBJ1-2; the D is unclear. V was shortened by 3 bases and J by 3 bases, with 8 bases between the two germline ends. The germline gives CDR1 LGHDT, CDR2 YNNKEL (reference sequence). This CDR3 is built from 13 residues. The CDR3 sequence is CASSQAGDYGYTF. CDR3 in DNA: TGTGCCAGCAGCCAGGCCGGGGACTATGGCTACACCTTC.

This chain connects TRBV5-1 to TRBJ1-4; no clear D. This CDR3 is 15 amino acids long. Trimming removed 5 bases from V and 10 bases from J, with 21 bases in between. Germline V lookup: CDR1 SGHRS, CDR2 YFSETQ. The CDR3: CASSLLEGKERKLFF. As DNA, the CDR3 is TGCGCCAGCAGTCTCCTTGAGGGAAAGGAGCGAAAACTGTTTTTT.

The rearrangement links TRBV3-1 (or the pseudogene TRBV3-2) to TRBJ1-6; no definite D call. Germline assignment: CDR1 LGHDT and CDR2 YNNKEL (reference sequence). This CDR3 spans 15 amino acids. Trimming left V 0 bases short and J 12 bases short, with 15 bases between. The CDR3 loop is CASSQDVGNSRPLHF. CDR3 bases: TGTGCCAGCAGCCAAGATGTCGGGAATTCGCGACCCCTCCACTTT.

The rearrangement links TRBV7-2 to TRBJ2-1; D not certain. CDR1 is SGHTA, CDR2 FQGNSA, per germline. The CDR3 is 11 residues long. V lost 3 bases to trimming and J lost 15 bases, with 12 bases between them. CDR3 nucleotide sequence: TGTGCCAGCAGCTTCGATCGTAGTGCGTTCTTC. Translation: CASSFDRSAFF. The full variable domain, completed using reference TRBV7-2 and TRBJ2-1, is GAGVSQSPSNKVTEKGKDVELRCDPISGHTALYWYRQSLGQGLEFLIYFQGNSAPDKSGLPSDRFSAERTGGSVSTLTIQRTQQEDSAVYLCASSFDRSAFFGPGTRLTVL.

This clone came up a few times. This chain joins TRBV7-9 and TRBJ1-2; D is possibly TRBD1 (5 bases). Germline V CDR1 and CDR2: SEHNR, FQNEAQ (reference sequence). V gave up 2 bases and J gave up 6 bases, with 10 bases separating them. CDR3 length: 13 amino acids. CDR3 in amino acids: CASSLMGGNGYTF. The CDR3 nucleotides read TGTGCCAGCAGCTTAATGGGGGGTAATGGCTACACCTTC.

The chain couples TRBV9 to TRBJ2-5, with TRBD1 matching over 7 bases. Trimming at V came to 4 bases and at J to 1 base, leaving 7 bases not matched to a gene. The CDR3 consists of 15 residues. CDR1 and CDR2 from the germline V gene are SGDLS and YYNGEE. Here the CDR3 reads CASSPNGQVQETQYF. CDR3 sequence (DNA): TGTGCCAGCAGCCCTAACGGACAGGTCCAAGAGACCCAGTACTTC.